Following are 14 T cell receptor beta chains from one sample sequenced in a study of T cell responses to AZD1222 COVID-19 vaccine. Sequencing was performed with immunoSEQ multiplex PCR; in TCRdb, only in-frame clones are kept and a portion is missing. The sample shows 130,000 to 150,000 clones, about 89% of them seen only once. The input for sequencing was peripheral blood, taken on day 0 of MenACWY control vaccination. The receptors stem from an adult in good health.

The chain couples TRBV30 to TRBJ2-4; maybe TRBD1 (5 bases). Germline CDR1 reads GTSNPN; CDR2 reads SVGIG (reference sequence). V lost 1 base to trimming and J lost 7 bases, with 17 bases between them. CDR3 size: 15 residues. This chain's CDR3 is CAWSAPPGQPNIQYF. CDR3 sequence (DNA): TGTGCCTGGAGTGCCCCGCCAGGGCAACCTAACATTCAGTACTTC.

The rearrangement links TRBV6-4 to TRBJ1-5; D gene uncertain. CDR3 size: 15 residues. Trimming stripped 10 bases from V and 6 bases from J, with 22 bases between. The germline gives CDR1 MRHNA, CDR2 SNTAGT. CDR3 residues: CATLQDPVTAQPQHF. CDR3 in DNA: TGTGCCACCCTCCAGGACCCGGTAACGGCTCAGCCCCAGCATTTT.

This rearrangement joins TRBV27 to TRBJ1-5, with TRBD1 matching over 9 bases. This CDR3 has 13 amino acids. Germline CDR1 MNHEY, CDR2 SMNVEV (reference sequence). The ends lost 5 bases at V and 5 bases at J; junction bases unmatched: 1. In DNA form, the CDR3 reads TGTGCCAGCAGTAGGACAGGGGATCAGCCCCAGCATTTT. This gives the protein CASSRTGDQPQHF.

This rearrangement joins TRBV28 to TRBJ1-6; D may be TRBD1 (5 bases). V was cut by 5 bases and J by 1 base, with 12 bases left in between. From germline, CDR1 is MDHEN and CDR2 SYDVKM. The CDR3 has 16 residues. CDR3 DNA: TGTGCCAGCAGTCCCTCTGGGGGTTCCTATAATTCACCCCTCCACTTT. It translates to CASSPSGGSYNSPLHF.

The chain joins TRBV5-4 to TRBJ1-1; the D is unclear. The CDR3 has 14 amino acids. Trimming shortened V by 4 bases and J by 10 bases, and 20 bases separated the two germline ends. Per the germline V gene, CDR1 is SGHNT and CDR2 is YYREEE (reference sequence). This chain's CDR3 is CASSTIGIGGRAFF. The DNA for the CDR3 is TGTGCCAGCAGCACAATAGGGATTGGTGGTAGAGCTTTCTTT.

The chain couples TRBV24-1 to TRBJ1-1; maybe TRBD1 (5 bases). Germline V gene sequence: CDR1 KGHDR, CDR2 SFDVKD. The CDR3 is made up of 15 amino acids. The ends were cut back, 2 bases at V and 1 base at J, with 10 bases in the middle. The CDR3 protein is CATSDSRAGNTEAFF. The CDR3 DNA reads TGTGCCACCAGTGATTCCAGGGCTGGGAACACTGAAGCTTTCTTT.

The genes are TRBV5-1 and TRBJ1-4; 9 bases line up with TRBD1. The V segment lost 0 bases and the J segment 6 bases; nucleotides outside the gene matches: 3. Germline V CDR1 and CDR2: SGHRS, YFSETQ. This CDR3 is 15 amino acids long. The CDR3 region is CASSLATGGDEKLFF. The DNA of the CDR3 is TGCGCCAGCAGCTTGGCGACAGGGGGGGATGAAAAACTGTTTTTT.

This clone has only a few counts. V and J are TRBV28 and TRBJ1-6, with TRBD1 matching over 8 bases. In germline, CDR1 is MDHEN, CDR2 SYDVKM. The CDR3 extends over 14 amino acids. V gave up 4 bases and J gave up 4 bases; unmatched junction bases: 0. The CDR3 spells CASSWTGYNSPLHF. CDR3 DNA: TGTGCCAGCAGTTGGACAGGGTATAATTCACCCCTCCACTTT.

This clone was seen once. The chain is built from TRBV3-1 (or the pseudogene TRBV3-2) and TRBJ2-1; perhaps D is TRBD1 or TRBD2 (5 bases each). V lost 6 bases to trimming and J lost 5 bases, with 20 bases between them. Germline assignment: CDR1 LGHDT and CDR2 YNNKEL (reference sequence). CDR3 length equals 16 residues. The CDR3 DNA is TGTGCCAGCAGTCCTCCGACGGGACGACAGAACAATGAGCAGTTCTTC. Amino acids: CASSPPTGRQNNEQFF.

Only a few counts were recorded for this clone. The chain combines TRBV6-1 with TRBJ2-7; 9 positions agree with TRBD2. The germline gives CDR1 MNHNS, CDR2 SASEGT. V dropped 6 bases and J dropped 4; count of bases not matched to a gene: 10. This CDR3 is 15 amino acids long. CDR3 bases: TGTGCCAGCAGGGGCCTTGGCCTAGCGGGGTACGAGCAGTACTTC. This codes for CASRGLGLAGYEQYF.

The V gene is TRBV19, the J gene TRBJ2-7; D is unresolved. The CDR3 is 11 amino acids. Trimming removed 5 bases from V and 11 bases from J, with 13 bases in between. The germline CDR1 and CDR2 sequences are LNHDA and SQIVND (reference sequence). The CDR3 reads CASSFGSREYF. As DNA, the CDR3 is TGTGCCAGTAGTTTCGGGTCCCGCGAGTACTTC.

The chain employs TRBV5-1 and TRBJ2-5; 7 nucleotides match TRBD2. CDR3 length: 16 residues. The V segment lost 1 base and the J segment 1 base; nucleotides outside the gene matches: 7. Germline V gene data show CDR1 as SGHRS and CDR2 as YFSETQ. The CDR3 is CASSLFGGGIQETQYF. The CDR3 coding sequence is TGCGCCAGCAGCTTGTTCGGCGGGGGTATCCAAGAGACCCAGTACTTC.

This sequence joins TRBV4-1 and TRBJ2-7; TRBD1 matches at 8 bases. There are 16 residues in the CDR3. From germline, CDR1 is MGHRA and CDR2 YSYEKL. J gave up 1 base and V 0 bases, and 5 bases lay outside the gene matches. CDR3 amino acids: CASSQDNTGGSYEQYF. CDR3 DNA sequence: TGCGCCAGCAGCCAAGATAACACAGGGGGATCCTACGAGCAGTACTTC.

The CDR3 protein is CATSDRRRMNTEAFF. CDR3 in DNA: TGCGCCACCTCGGACAGGCGACGAATGAACACTGAAGCTTTCTTT. The rearrangement links TRBV10-2 to TRBJ1-1; TRBD1 matches at 7 bases. This CDR3 has 15 residues. Germline CDR1 reads WSHSY; CDR2 reads SAAADI. V trimming: 10 bases; J trimming: 0 bases; junction bases outside the gene matches: 11.